These T cell receptor beta chains were read from a single sample in a study of T cell repertoires in cytomegalovirus infection. A single record per CDR3 protein comes from TCRdb applying MiXCR to the reads. The sample records 450,000 to 600,000 distinct CDR3 sequences, roughly 34% being singletons. Which antigens these TCRs recognize remains unknown. The specimen was cultured PBMCs, collected from culture after CMV antigen stimulation. The receptors derive from a human donor in good health (CMV status not recorded). Some clones in this sample may be carry-over from other donors' samples. CDR3s include the opening cysteine and the closing phenylalanine or tryptophan. D genes are given only for firm matches. A row's size may be missing; if present it is once, few, many or a size class.

J gene: TRBJ1-5
V gene: TRBV28
clone size: NA
D gene: NA
CDR3 protein: CASSLYGVHQPQHF
CDR3 DNA: TGTGCCAGCAGTTTATACGGAGTTCATCAGCCCCAGCATTTT

J gene: TRBJ2-1
V gene: TRBV20-1
clone size: NA
D gene: NA
CDR3 protein: CSARVKDYEQFF
CDR3 DNA: TGCAGTGCTAGAGTCAAGGACTATGAGCAGTTCTTC

J gene: TRBJ2-5
V gene: TRBV6-5
clone size: NA
D gene: NA
CDR3 protein: CASSRVGQKETQYF
CDR3 DNA: TGTGCCAGCAGTAGAGTGGGTCAGAAAGAGACCCAGTACTTC

J gene: TRBJ1-1
V gene: TRBV12-3/TRBV12-4
clone size: NA
D gene: NA
CDR3 protein: CASSLGLGANTEAFF
CDR3 DNA: TGTGCCAGCAGTTTAGGTCTGGGGGCGAACACTGAAGCTTTCTTT

J gene: TRBJ2-1
V gene: TRBV7-9
clone size: few
D gene: NA
CDR3 protein: CASSFPSDWNEQFF
CDR3 DNA: TGTGCCAGCAGCTTCCCCTCAGACTGGAATGAGCAGTTCTTC

J gene: TRBJ1-6
V gene: TRBV28
clone size: once
D gene: TRBD1
CDR3 protein: CASSRSDRRYNSPLHF
CDR3 DNA: TGTGCCAGCAGTCGCTCGGACAGGAGGTATAATTCACCCCTCCACTTT

J gene: TRBJ2-4
V gene: TRBV7-2
clone size: few
D gene: NA
CDR3 protein: CASSSSGVAKNIQYF
CDR3 DNA: TGTGCCAGCAGCTCATCCGGGGTGGCCAAAAACATTCAGTACTTC

J gene: TRBJ1-3
V gene: TRBV15
clone size: few
D gene: NA
CDR3 protein: CATSRVGYGNTIYF
CDR3 DNA: TGTGCCACCAGCAGAGTGGGCTACGGAAACACCATATATTTT

J gene: TRBJ2-5
V gene: TRBV10-3
clone size: once
D gene: NA
CDR3 protein: CAISRGGTQYF
CDR3 DNA: TGTGCCATCAGCAGGGGAGGGACCCAGTACTTC

J gene: TRBJ2-3
V gene: TRBV6-5
clone size: few
D gene: TRBD2
CDR3 protein: CASSPFGLAGEGTDTQYF
CDR3 DNA: TGTGCCAGCAGTCCGTTTGGTCTAGCGGGAGAGGGGACAGATACGCAGTATTTT

J gene: TRBJ1-5
V gene: TRBV12-3/TRBV12-4
clone size: NA
D gene: NA
CDR3 protein: CATRRGGGVYQPQHF
CDR3 DNA: TGTGCCACCCGAAGGGGCGGGGGAGTCTATCAGCCCCAGCATTTT

J gene: TRBJ2-6
V gene: TRBV19
clone size: NA
D gene: NA
CDR3 protein: CASSPTGAGGANVLTF
CDR3 DNA: TGTGCCAGTAGCCCGACGGGGGCCGGTGGGGCCAACGTCCTGACTTTC

J gene: TRBJ1-2
V gene: TRBV29-1
clone size: NA
D gene: NA
CDR3 protein: CSVDMSRGYTF
CDR3 DNA: TGCAGCGTTGATATGTCCCGTGGCTACACCTTC

J gene: TRBJ1-2
V gene: TRBV28
clone size: few
D gene: TRBD1
CDR3 protein: CASSFKGTGGYGYTF
CDR3 DNA: TGTGCCAGCAGTTTCAAAGGGACAGGGGGCTATGGCTACACCTTC

J gene: TRBJ2-1
V gene: TRBV5-4
clone size: NA
D gene: TRBD2
CDR3 protein: CASSPARPSGRYNEQFF
CDR3 DNA: TGTGCCAGCAGCCCGGCACGACCTAGCGGGAGGTACAATGAGCAGTTCTTC

J gene: TRBJ1-1
V gene: TRBV4-3
clone size: few
D gene: NA
CDR3 protein: CASSHSTGNTEAFF
CDR3 DNA: TGCGCCAGCAGCCATAGTACAGGGAACACTGAAGCTTTCTTT

J gene: TRBJ1-1
V gene: TRBV4-1
clone size: few
D gene: TRBD1
CDR3 protein: CASSQDWGTGFEAFF
CDR3 DNA: TGCGCCAGCAGCCAAGATTGGGGGACAGGTTTTGAAGCTTTCTTT

J gene: TRBJ2-1
V gene: TRBV7-8
clone size: NA
D gene: TRBD2
CDR3 protein: CTSSLGGLAGGNNEQFF
CDR3 DNA: TGTACCAGCAGCTTAGGTGGACTAGCGGGAGGAAACAATGAGCAGTTCTTC

J gene: TRBJ1-1
V gene: TRBV11-3
clone size: NA
D gene: NA
CDR3 protein: CASSLGTWGARAEDTEAFF
CDR3 DNA: TGTGCCAGCAGCTTAGGGACATGGGGGGCGAGGGCTGAGGACACTGAAGCTTTCTTT

J gene: TRBJ2-5
V gene: TRBV6-2/TRBV6-3
clone size: NA
D gene: NA
CDR3 protein: CASSRTDLQETQYF
CDR3 DNA: TGTGCCAGCAGTAGGACAGACCTCCAAGAGACCCAGTACTTC